Shown below are 7 T cell receptor beta chains from a single sample sequenced in a study of blood T cell repertoires in COVID-19 (dated by TCRdb to about 2020). Receptor libraries were prepared by the immunoSEQ multiplex PCR assay. TCRdb holds this immuneACCESS table with in-frame rearrangements only. Some clones are missing; in checked studies, unresolved V genes explain under half, and the rest has no known cause. The sample table contains roughly 340,000 clones; only one count was recorded for 85% to 90% of them. In total, the top ten clones hold approximately 1% of the sample. Sequenced sample: PBMCs or T cells enriched from blood (not recorded which). These receptors were obtained from a man aged 18 to 29 who had recovered from COVID-19.

The chain couples TRBV5-4 to TRBJ1-2; D perhaps matches TRBD1 (5 bases). Deletions cut 0 bases from V and 2 bases from J, with 8 bases between. Germline lookup yields CDR1 SGHNT and CDR2 YYREEE (reference sequence). The CDR3 has 14 residues. The DNA for the CDR3 is TGTGCCAGCAGCTTGGACAGGACCAACTATGGCTACACCTTC. As protein: CASSLDRTNYGYTF.

J is TRBJ2-1 and V is TRBV12-3 or TRBV12-4; 8 bases map to TRBD2. This CDR3 has 12 residues. V lost 4 bases, J lost 9 bases, and 2 bases stayed unmatched. The CDR3 region has the DNA TGTGCCAGCAGTTCGGGACTAGGTGAGCAGTTCTTC. It is translated as CASSSGLGEQFF.

This clone appeared once. The chain combines TRBV11-2 with TRBJ2-1; 9 bases map to TRBD2. Germline values: CDR1 SGHAT, CDR2 FQNNGV. The CDR3 is 14 amino acids. V was clipped by 5 bases and J by 7 bases; unmatched bases: 6. The CDR3 DNA follows: TGTGCCAGCAGCCAGGCGGGGGGGAGGAATGAGCAGTTCTTC. It yields the protein CASSQAGGRNEQFF.

This clone was seen only once. This chain joins TRBV19 and TRBJ2-7; a possible D gene is TRBD2 (6 bases). V shed 5 bases and J shed 4 bases, with 12 bases lying between them. This CDR3 has 13 amino acids. Germline CDR1 reads LNHDA; CDR2 reads SQIVND (reference sequence). CDR3 in amino acids: CASSQAGSYEQYF. CDR3 in DNA: TGTGCCAGTAGTCAGGCGGGGTCTTACGAGCAGTACTTC.

The chain is built from TRBV6-5 and TRBJ1-2; D call uncertain. Trimming took 8 bases from V and 1 from J, leaving 11 bases between them. CDR1 MNHEY and CDR2 SVGAGI come from the germline V gene. CDR3 length: 13 residues. The CDR3 nucleotides read TGTGCCAGCCTTGGAGGGAATAACTATGGCTACACCTTC. Protein product: CASLGGNNYGYTF.

The chain recombines TRBV9 with TRBJ2-3; D is perhaps TRBD2 (6 bases). Trimming left V 1 base short and J 2 bases short, with 14 bases between. The CDR3 length is 16 residues. The germline gives CDR1 SGDLS, CDR2 YYNGEE. CDR3 amino acids: CASSVLGTGNTDTQYF. Written as DNA, the CDR3 is TGTGCCAGCAGCGTATTAGGGACTGGAAACACAGATACGCAGTATTTT.

V gene TRBV12-5 combines with J gene TRBJ2-5, with 8 bases matching TRBD1. The CDR3 spans 16 residues. Germline V gene sequence: CDR1 LGHNT, CDR2 FRNRAP. V lost 6 bases to trimming and J lost 1 base; unmatched junction nucleotides: 10. The CDR3 DNA reads TGTGCTAGTGGCCAAGGACAGGGTGGAGGCCAAGAGACCCAGTACTTC. Protein product: CASGQGQGGGQETQYF.